Detailed here is one T cell receptor beta chain. This clone's antigen is unknown. No qualities accompany the bases; no much larger clone lies one base away. This entry belongs to a study of shared clonotypes between healthy human individuals (dated by TCRdb to the early 2020s). About the full investigation: A couple of women and a few men aged 18 to 49 years were included in the cohort. Per donor, three plates each were used for CD4 naive and CD4 memory, two for CD8 naive, and one for CD8 memory. Leukapheresis yielded between about 0.94 and 9 billion PBMCs per donor. Blood TCR repertoires of a handful of healthy adults were deeply sequenced to estimate repertoire size and the extent of clonotype sharing between individuals. Libraries were prepared and TCR repertoires were sequenced by different laboratories using diverse techniques, in order to increase sequencing depth and limit assay-specific biases. What the work shows at the level of the full study, not this receptor alone: Pairwise subsampling led to the expectation that sequencing depth would affect the degree of clonotype sharing among donors. Rarefaction of sorted-subset datasets indicated incomplete sequencing despite the large sequencing depth. The genetic and exposure-history diversity represented was limited by the small number of donors. Clonotypes shared by all four sorted-subset donors showed higher generation probabilities than non-shared clonotypes. Naive subsets generally had larger estimated clonotype richness than memory subsets. Sampling was limited to blood, and TCR repertoires in tissue likely differ from TCR repertoires in blood. About 5% of naive CD4, roughly 3.6% of naive CD8, roughly 2.4% of memory CD4, and less than 0.45% of memory CD8 clonotypes were shared across several donors.

The CDR3 goes from the cysteine to the phenylalanine over 13 residues. Of the read, only the CDR3 DNA is kept; its 39 bases are in frame from base 1. The germline V gene specifies SGHTA as CDR1 and FQGNSA as CDR2. V was cut back by 0 bases and J by 8 bases, leaving a gap of 10 bases between them. Healthy HIV-negative adults with no recently reported acute infections or vaccinations were included as donors. Every donor was a Caucasian adult residing in Nashville, Tennessee, USA. CD4+ T cells were enriched by magnetic negative selection; naive cells were then positively selected on CD45RA, and the negative fraction formed the memory subset. Blood was obtained by leukapheresis, after which PBMCs were separated by Ficoll-Histopaque density gradient centrifugation and cryopreserved in liquid nitrogen vapor phase. Analytical flow cytometry was used to check the purity and quantity of every magnetically sorted T cell population. Genomic DNA was isolated from every sorted fraction and measured by UV absorbance on a Nanodrop 2000c.

Using the deep immunoSEQ assay, TCR CDR3 regions were amplified from genomic DNA by multiplex PCR. Genomic DNA extracted from each cell subset was distributed evenly over all wells of several immunoSEQ 96-well plates, and each plate served as one replicate. For sorted subsets, approximately 200 ng of genomic DNA, equivalent to roughly 33,000 T cell genomes, went into each replicate PCR. The purified libraries were quantified using a Qubit 3.0 fluorometer, sized with a Bioanalyzer 2100, and then quantified again using the KAPA Library Quantification kit. A separate single-read 150-cycle Illumina NextSeq 550 flow cell was used to sequence each immunoSEQ 96-well plate. Per the authors' processing: Because only junctional sequences without quality scores were contained in the immunoSEQ output, filtering matching that applied to full-length reads could not be performed. To assign V/J genes and CDR3, sequences were annotated against IMGT germline references using PyIR, a Python wrapper for IgBLAST v1.9. Any read was removed if the V/J assignment was weak (E-value above 1e-6), the CDR3 was missing, or the read contained stop codons, out-of-frame junctions, or ambiguous translated residues. A V3J clonotype was defined by an identical inferred V gene, J gene, and CDR3 amino acid sequence. Percentage overlap between repertoires was calculated by dividing the number of shared unique clonotypes by the size of the smaller repertoire. Richness of each repertoire was evaluated using RTK rarefaction, the Chao1 estimator, and Recon v2.1 estimates of unobserved clonotypes. For all TCRbeta clonotypes obtained by the gDNA method from a handful of donors, generation probabilities were computed with OLGA. Drawn from immuneACCESS, this table holds only the in-frame rearrangements with V and J called that TCRdb kept. Clones are partly lost; checked studies trace under half to an unresolved V gene and leave the rest unexplained. V, J and clone size reflect that table, while D and trimming were determined from the DNA. For this sample there are 1.6 million or so clones; around 95% appear just once. The ten largest clones add up to 0.95% to 1.5% of the sample.

The source of this sequence is a man in his thirties or forties in good health. Here the chain combines TRBV7-2 and TRBJ1-1, with the D gene call left open. Material: naive CD4+ T cells sorted from blood. Sample cell subset or site, as interpreted from the label and publication: CD45RA+ positively selected. The DNA sequence is TGTGCCAGCAGCTTAGCGGTGTACGGGGAAGCTTTCTTT. Translated, this gives CASSLAVYGEAFF.